This T cell receptor (beta chain) was recovered during a study of T-cell memory formation after mild COVID-19 (dated by TCRdb to about 2021). Background for the entire study: Most TCR sequence clusters were specific to one of the two donors. T-cell clones expanding and contracting after mild COVID-19 in a couple of donors were tracked by longitudinal TCRalpha and TCRbeta repertoire sequencing. The cohort was made up of two young adult volunteers, one female and one male, who were previously healthy. Paper-wide results and their limitations: Contracting CD4+ clones turned up mainly in the CM and EM memory subsets, whereas EMRA was where CD8+ clones were enriched. The detection of some responding clones in pre-infection memory suggests that pre-existing cross-reactive memory T cells joined the SARS-CoV-2 response. The study included only a couple of mild cases, and larger cohorts that include severe cases with pre-infection samples were judged to be necessary. Clones contracting from day 15 to 85 had balanced CD4/CD8 phenotypes, while a second wave expanding from day 15 to 37 was biased towards CD4+. The second-wave clones that peaked on day 37 were not confirmed to be SARS-CoV-2 specific.

Ficoll-Paque density gradient centrifugation was the method used to isolate PBMCs. This clonotype was counted a few times. This clone's antigen is unknown. Per-base quality was not reported, and no clone a single base away is much larger than it. TCRdb names Illumina NovaSeq 6000 as the instrument used. TCRalpha and TCRbeta cDNA libraries were constructed by 5'RACE with constant-segment primers, with sample barcodes and unique molecular identifiers being introduced. Trizol reagent was used to extract RNA from every sample. Library amplification was performed in two PCR steps, and a second sample barcode and Illumina TruSeq adapters were introduced in the second step. Sequencing of the libraries was done on an Illumina NovaSeq, producing 2 x 150 bp paired-end reads. Turning to the authors' computational methods: With migec v1.2.7, reads were demultiplexed and then collapsed into UMI-guided consensus sequences. Using mixcr v2.1.11, UMI consensuses were aligned to TRA and TRB V and J templates and then assembled into clonotypes. Clonotypes were classified as expanded or contracted when called significant by both edgeR and NoisET, with noise models trained on biological replicates. For edgeR calls, the cutoffs were a false discovery rate-adjusted p below 0.01 and a log2 fold-change threshold of 1. As an exploratory analysis of dynamics, PCA with hierarchical clustering was applied to max-normalized trajectories of the 1000 most abundant clonotypes. Each responding clone was given a CD4 or CD8 phenotype based on the CD4+ and CD8+ repertoires, which had been sequenced separately. The public reads were reanalyzed by TCRdb: fastp trimming at Q25, MiXCR alignment, in-frame beta chains only. Here each entry gathers all rows of one CDR3 protein and keeps the most common genes and DNA. None of the V and J calls come from the authors' own analysis; TCRdb made them. Recorded for this sample are around 250,000 distinct CDR3 sequences; around 10% of them occurred a single time. The top ten hold 22% of the sample.

The germline V gene provides CDR1 SQVTM and CDR2 ANQGSEA. Trimming takes 4 bases from V and 2 bases from J, and the germline ends sit 14 bases apart. The CDR3 has 14 amino acids, counting the end cysteine and phenylalanine. CDR3 DNA only is kept here, 42 bases in frame from base 1. The sequence links TRBV29-1 to TRBJ1-2, and the D gene may be TRBD1, 5 bases matching. Sequencing used PBMCs or a T cell subset sorted from them (not recorded which). This clonotype was obtained from a man younger than 35 who had mild COVID-19 (a few samples of this study predate the infection). The sample titles of this study are shuffled in the database, so cell type and time point are left out; the donor was told from shared clones. The CDR3 has the sequence CSVAFQDTNYGYTF. The DNA sequence is as follows: TGCAGCGTTGCATTCCAGGACACAAACTATGGCTACACCTTC.